This T cell receptor (beta chain) came from a study of T cells in Graves' hyperthyroidism and ophthalmopathy. From germline, CDR1 is DFQATT and CDR2 SNEGSKA (reference sequence). CDR3 length equals 12 residues. V was clipped by 6 bases and J by 3 bases, with 12 bases between them. With respect to this clonotype: Its specificity is unknown.

Authors of the study amplified TCR beta CDR3 regions from RNA transcripts. The TCR CDR3 was amplified in a first-round RT-PCR using the HTBI primer set. Each CDR3 protein is one row after TCRdb ran MiXCR on the multiplex PCR reads. This table holds about 52,000 distinct CDR3 sequences, over 40% found once. Exclusion criteria comprised uncontrolled infection, other autoimmune disease, pregnancy or lactation. The study's findings and limits: Classification by a 13 V-J model distinguished ophthalmopathy from stable hyperthyroidism.

Sequences were obtained from blood. The rearrangement links TRBV20-1 to TRBJ2-7, with D tentatively TRBD1 (6 bases). This sequence originates from a woman in her 50s with Graves' ophthalmopathy. The DNA for the CDR3 is TGCAGTGCCCTTTGGACAGTCTACGAGCAGTACTTC. Translated, it gives CSALWTVYEQYF.